This T cell receptor beta chain was obtained from a study of blood T cell repertoires in COVID-19. Authors' analysis steps: Using reference gene primer amplification, nucleated cell counts were estimated. Clones were sequenced by immunoSEQ multiplex PCR, and TCRdb holds only the in-frame ones, with some missing. V and J calls and clone size come straight from that table; D and trimming were deduced from the DNA. The table lists about 160,000 clones, approximately 91% of them singletons. The sequenced sample was peripheral blood. This TCR derives from a man in his late teens or twenties with acute or convalescent COVID-19.

The CDR3 DNA is TGTGCCAGCAGTGACCCCGGGACAGACAATCAGCCCCAGCATTTT. It translates to CASSDPGTDNQPQHF. The genes are TRBV6-4 and TRBJ1-5; TRBD1 agrees at 7 bases. The ends lost 2 bases at V and 3 bases at J; junction bases unmatched: 4. The CDR3 consists of 15 residues. From germline, CDR1 is MRHNA and CDR2 SNTAGT.